This TCR beta chain was captured by sequencing in a study of blood T cell repertoires in COVID-19 (dated by TCRdb to about 2020). For the wider study: Samples from collaborators originated in the United States, Italy and Spain and spanned both the acute and convalescent phases of COVID-19. Where HLA class I and class II types were available, the types were taken from metadata supplied by the sample provider, not from assay-based typing. Deeply sampled blood TCRbeta repertoires from subjects exposed to, actively infected with, or recovered from COVID-19 were included in the dataset. The prospective study material was composed of cDNA or gDNA derived from T cells, B-cell-depleted T cells, or PBMCs. A freely available public database, intended as a resource for researchers studying the immune response to SARS-CoV-2, is where the repertoires were released. Nearly every sample came with metadata listing a de-identified subject ID, COVID-19 status, age in years and sex. The samples were drawn from two sources: the first 160 participants of the ongoing ImmuneRACE study, and about 1,300 subjects contributed by 6 global collaborators.

TCRbeta CDR3 regions were amplified from genomic DNA using the immunoSEQ Assay, a bias-controlled multiplex PCR. Per the authors' processing: Nucleated cell counts per sample were estimated from amplification of reference gene primers within the assay. To quantify the absolute abundance of each unique TCRbeta CDR3 rearrangement, sequence reads were collapsed and filtered. For each sample, productive Simpson clonality was calculated by taking the square root of Simpson's diversity index across productive rearrangements. Here the immuneACCESS table is served through TCRdb, limited to in-frame sequences with V and J called. Missing clones are a known gap in these copies; in checked studies unresolved V genes cover under half, and the rest lacks a known reason. That table is the source of V, J and clone size, and D and trimming were worked out from the DNA. The sample table shows 90,000 or so clones, and less than 95% are seen once. Under 8.5% of the sample belongs to the ten largest clones.

As concerns this clone: Its antigen specificity is not known. Base qualities are missing; no much larger clone stands one base away.

Paper-wide results and their limitations: How much clinical and demographic metadata was included differed by source and by participant, and the metadata was provided uncurated.

The cysteine opens and the phenylalanine closes a CDR3 of 13 amino acids. Just CDR3 DNA is preserved here, 39 bases in frame from base 1. The germline V gene provides CDR1 SNHLY and CDR2 FYNNEI. Clipping removes 7 bases from V and 6 bases from J, with 5 as the unmatched junction base count. In Seattle, one collaborating source enrolled patients while the infection was active and tracked those patients longitudinally over the course of disease. The collaborating institutions used their own protocols to collect whole blood in K2EDTA tubes. For TCRbeta analysis, collaborators shipped samples in one of three forms: frozen whole blood, isolated PBMCs, or DNA extracted from either of those sample types.

The chain joins TRBV2 to TRBJ2-7; 11 bases in the middle match TRBD1. Sample: peripheral blood. The TCR was taken from a man aged 18 to 30 with COVID-19, enrolled during active disease. The CDR3 reads CASTGDRGFEQYF. In nucleotides, the sequence is TGTGCCAGCACTGGGGACAGGGGGTTCGAGCAGTACTTC.